This TCR beta chain was profiled in a study of cytomegalovirus exposure and HLA in healthy donors. Study-wide findings and caveats: A later analysis, which compared TCR beta chains of equal frequency, found the HLA-associated ones more clonally expanded. It was assumed in the presence/absence analyses that sequencing depth was roughly uniform across donors.

CDR1 SNHLY and CDR2 FYNNEI come from the germline V gene. This CDR3 is 17 amino acids long. V dropped 6 bases and J dropped 12; count of bases not matched to a gene: 16. PCR was performed using 60 Vbeta and 13 Jbeta primers. Using immunoSEQ multiplex PCR, the repertoire was profiled, and TCRdb retains in-frame clones only, with some absent. The sample includes about 140,000 clones, 77% of them seen just once. About this clone: Its cognate antigen is unknown.

The specimen sequenced was PBMCs. The receptor was isolated from a woman between 45 and 60 years old in good health and CMV-seronegative. V is TRBV2 and J is TRBJ2-1; 14 bases are a match to TRBD2. CDR3 loop: CASRETPRLAGGAGQFF. DNA of the CDR3: TGTGCCAGCAGAGAGACCCCAAGACTAGCGGGGGGGGCAGGGCAGTTCTTC. The entire variable domain, with the rest obtained from reference TRBV2 and TRBJ2-1, is as follows: EPEVTQTPSHQVTQMGQEVILRCVPISNHLYFYWYRQILGQKVEFLVSFYNNEISEKSEIFDDQFSVERPDGSNFTLKIRSTKLEDSAMYFCASRETPRLAGGAGQFFGPGTRLTVL.